A single sample is the source of the 27 T cell receptor beta chains below, sequenced in a study of cytotoxic CD8 clonotypes in ibrutinib-treated CLL. Sequencing used immunoSEQ multiplex PCR; TCRdb keeps in-frame clones, though not all of them. The sample consists of 270,000 or so clones, 70% to 80% of them appearing once. The source was PBMCs, collected at disease progression, from a patient treated with ibrutinib. These receptors came from a human donor with chronic lymphocytic leukemia.

This clone was seen a single time. The V gene is TRBV2, the J gene TRBJ2-3; D gene uncertain. The germline gives CDR1 SNHLY, CDR2 FYNNEI. CDR3 length equals 12 residues. V was clipped by 0 bases and J by 7 bases, with 5 bases between them. Here the CDR3 DNA reads TGTGCCAGCAGTGAAGCGGCTTATACGCAGTATTTT. It specifies CASSEAAYTQYF.

The rearrangement links TRBV19 to TRBJ2-2, with no clear D. V lost 3 bases, J lost 2 bases, and 7 bases lay in between. This CDR3 is 14 amino acids long. Germline values: CDR1 LNHDA, CDR2 SQIVND (reference sequence). CDR3 DNA: TGTGCCAGTAGTATCTTCTTAAACACCGGGGAGCTGTTTTTT. It translates to CASSIFLNTGELFF.

In its sample, this clone was seen once. This chain links TRBV14 with TRBJ2-5; D is unresolved. Germline V gene lookup returns CDR1 SGHDN and CDR2 FVKESK. Trimming removed 2 bases from V and 3 bases from J, with 10 bases in between. This CDR3 has 14 amino acids. CDR3 DNA: TGTGCCAGCAGCCAACTTTGGAGAGAAGAGACCCAGTACTTC. Its translation is CASSQLWREETQYF.

The gene calls are TRBV7-6 and TRBJ2-7; TRBD2 might be the D (5 bases). Germline CDR1 and CDR2: SGHVS and FNYEAQ. The CDR3 is made up of 14 amino acids. The V and J ends lost 5 bases and 3 bases respectively, with 14 bases between them. This CDR3 reads CASSETGKHYEQYF. CDR3 DNA: TGTGCCAGCAGCGAGACCGGGAAACACTACGAGCAGTACTTC. Based on the CDR3 plus reference TRBV7-6 and TRBJ2-7, the full variable domain is GAGVSQSPRYKVTKRGQDVALRCDPISGHVSLYWYRQALGQGPEFLTYFNYEAQQDKSGLPNDRFSAERPEGSISTLTIQRTEQRDSAMYRCASSETGKHYEQYFGPGTRLTVT.

V is TRBV5-4 and J is TRBJ2-3; 9 nucleotides align to TRBD2. There are 15 residues in the CDR3. The germline V gene has CDR1 SGHNT and CDR2 YYREEE (reference sequence). Trimming removed 6 bases from V and 4 bases from J; junction bases left unmatched: 9. CDR3 bases: TGTGCCAGCAAAGTTATGCGGGAGGGCCCAGATACGCAGTATTTT. Its protein product is CASKVMREGPDTQYF.

This clone has a handful of counts. V usage is TRBV4-1 and J usage is TRBJ2-7, with 11 positions matching TRBD1. The V segment lost 4 bases and the J segment 2 bases; nucleotides outside the gene matches: 1. Germline-derived CDR1 and CDR2 are MGHRA and YSYEKL. This CDR3 is 14 amino acids long. CDR3 sequence: CASSPGQGAYEQYF. The DNA for the CDR3 is TGCGCCAGCAGCCCGGGACAGGGGGCCTACGAGCAGTACTTC.

The V and J genes are TRBV19 and TRBJ2-1; D uncertain. V dropped 5 bases and J dropped 7 bases, with 15 bases sitting between them. The CDR3 has 14 amino acids. CDR1 LNHDA and CDR2 SQIVND come from the germline V gene (reference sequence). The CDR3 region has the DNA TGTGCCAGTAGTGGCAGTCACCTACGGAATGAGCAGTTCTTC. The encoded protein is CASSGSHLRNEQFF.

The chain combines TRBV7-9 with TRBJ1-2; D remains unclear. The CDR3 has 13 residues. Germline CDR1 is SEHNR and CDR2 is FQNEAQ (reference sequence). Trimming removed 1 base at V and 6 bases at J, with 9 bases between. CDR3 amino acids: CASSLVNRDGYTF. The CDR3 DNA follows: TGTGCCAGCAGCTTAGTTAATAGGGATGGCTACACCTTC. Combining the CDR3 with reference TRBV7-9 and TRBJ1-2 gives the whole variable domain DTGVSQNPRHKITKRGQNVTFRCDPISEHNRLYWYRQTLGQGPEFLTYFQNEAQLEKSRLLSDRFSAERPKGSFSTLEIQRTEQGDSAMYLCASSLVNRDGYTFGSGTRLTVV.

This CDR3 is CASSAGGPGNTIYF. CDR3 DNA: TGTGCCAGCAGTGCCGGGGGCCCTGGAAACACCATATATTTT. This chain joins TRBV6-5 and TRBJ1-3; tentative D call: TRBD1 (6 bases). V was clipped by 5 bases and J by 2 bases, with 10 bases between them. This CDR3 has 14 amino acids. Germline V gene data show CDR1 as MNHEY and CDR2 as SVGAGI.

CDR3 DNA: TGCAGTGCTAATAGCGCGTATGAGCAGTTCTTC. It is translated as CSANSAYEQFF. The chain employs TRBV20-1 and TRBJ2-1; TRBD2 is a possible D gene (5 bases). The germline gives CDR1 DFQATT, CDR2 SNEGSKA (reference sequence). The CDR3 consists of 11 residues. V gave up 4 bases and J gave up 8 bases, with 9 bases separating them.

The CDR3 nucleotides read TGTGCCACCAGCAGAGATAGGCAGAGCTACACCTTC. It translates to CATSRDRQSYTF. The genes are TRBV15 and TRBJ1-2; no clear D gene. This CDR3 is built from 12 residues. Trimming removed 0 bases from V and 9 bases from J, with 8 bases in between. Germline assignment: CDR1 LNHNV and CDR2 YYDKDF (reference sequence).

The rearrangement uses TRBV29-1 and TRBJ1-1; D is possibly TRBD1 (5 bases). Trimming stripped 2 bases from V and 4 bases from J, with 14 bases between. This CDR3 is built from 14 residues. Germline V gene sequence: CDR1 SQVTM, CDR2 ANQGSEA. The CDR3, as DNA: TGCAGCGTTGAATATTCTGGGGGACGCACTGAAGCTTTCTTT. Its translation: CSVEYSGGRTEAFF.

V usage is TRBV4-2 and J usage is TRBJ2-5, with 14 positions matching TRBD2. The J segment lost 7 bases and the V segment lost 0 bases, leaving 10 bases of the junction unmatched. The germline gives CDR1 LGHNA, CDR2 YNFKEQ. The CDR3 is 18 amino acids. This chain's CDR3 is CASSQDPLGGTSGRTQYF. The CDR3, as DNA: TGTGCCAGCAGCCAAGATCCCCTAGGTGGGACTAGCGGGAGGACCCAGTACTTC.

The gene calls are TRBV19 and TRBJ1-1; TRBD1 might be the D (5 bases). V lost 7 bases, J lost 7 bases, and 16 bases lay in between. Looked up from germline, CDR1 is LNHDA and CDR2 is SQIVND (reference sequence). This CDR3 has 13 amino acids. The CDR3 nucleotides read TGTGCCAGTACCTCGAGGGACGTTTTTGAAGCTTTCTTT. Translated: CASTSRDVFEAFF.

The gene calls are TRBV2 and TRBJ2-5, with D perhaps being TRBD1 or TRBD2 (6 bases each). V lost 1 base to trimming and J lost 5 bases, with 11 bases between them. This CDR3 is built from 14 residues. The germline V gene has CDR1 SNHLY and CDR2 FYNNEI. The chain's CDR3 is CASSEGGAGETQYF. CDR3 DNA: TGTGCCAGCAGTGAAGGGGGGGCAGGGGAGACCCAGTACTTC.

V gene TRBV7-9 combines with J gene TRBJ1-1; tentative D call: TRBD1 (5 bases). Between the trimmed V and J ends, which lost 1 base and 4 bases, there was a span of 10 bases. The CDR3 length is 14 residues. From germline, CDR1 is SEHNR and CDR2 FQNEAQ (reference sequence). CDR3 DNA sequence: TGTGCCAGCAGCTTAGATCCAGGGACCACTGAAGCTTTCTTT. Translated, it gives CASSLDPGTTEAFF. Full variable domain (outside the CDR3, taken from reference TRBV7-9 and TRBJ1-1): DTGVSQNPRHKITKRGQNVTFRCDPISEHNRLYWYRQTLGQGPEFLTYFQNEAQLEKSRLLSDRFSAERPKGSFSTLEIQRTEQGDSAMYLCASSLDPGTTEAFFGQGTRLTVV.

V usage is TRBV29-1 and J usage is TRBJ2-5, with a possible D match to TRBD2 (5 bases). Trimming stripped 3 bases from V and 5 bases from J, with 10 bases between. Germline V gene data show CDR1 as SQVTM and CDR2 as ANQGSEA. The CDR3 extends over 12 amino acids. This CDR3 is CSVERAWETQYF. The CDR3 nucleotides read TGCAGCGTTGAGAGGGCTTGGGAGACCCAGTACTTC. Full variable domain (rest looked up from reference TRBV29-1 and TRBJ2-5): SAVISQKPSRDICQRGTSLTIQCQVDSQVTMMFWYRQQPGQSLTLIATANQGSEATYESGFVIDKFPISRPNLTFSTLTVSNMSPEDSSIYLCSVERAWETQYFGPGTRLLVL.

This chain uses TRBV30 with TRBJ2-7; D is ambiguous. The CDR3 has 19 residues. Germline CDR1 reads GTSNPN; CDR2 reads SVGIG (reference sequence). V was cut by 3 bases and J by 0 bases, with 27 bases left in between. CDR3 loop: CAWSRPTLLRRLSSYEQYF. The CDR3 bases are TGTGCCTGGAGCCGCCCAACACTACTCAGGCGACTCAGCTCCTACGAGCAGTACTTC. Combining the CDR3 with reference TRBV30 and TRBJ2-7 gives the whole variable domain SQTIHQWPATLVQPVGSPLSLECTVEGTSNPNLYWYRQAAGRGLQLLFYSVGIGQISSEVPQNLSASRPQDRQFILSSKKLLLSDSGFYLCAWSRPTLLRRLSSYEQYFGPGTRLTVT.

V usage is TRBV18 and J usage is TRBJ1-1; D remains ambiguous. This CDR3 spans 14 amino acids. Germline V gene sequence: CDR1 KGHSH, CDR2 LQKENI. Trimming cost V 2 bases and J 3 bases, with 10 bases left between them. The CDR3 loop reads CASSPGQDHTEAFF. The CDR3 nucleotides read TGTGCCAGCTCACCAGGGCAGGACCACACTGAAGCTTTCTTT. Full variable domain (missing parts from reference TRBV18 and TRBJ1-1): NAGVMQNPRHLVRRRGQEARLRCSPMKGHSHVYWYRQLPEEGLKFMVYLQKENIIDESGMPKERFSAEFPKEGPSILRIQQVVRGDSAAYFCASSPGQDHTEAFFGQGTRLTVV.

The CDR3 DNA is TGTGCCAGCACCTCAGGGACAGGGGGTTACGACTATGGCTACACCTTC. Encoded protein: CASTSGTGGYDYGYTF. The V gene is TRBV2, the J gene TRBJ1-2; the match to TRBD1 covers 11 bases. The CDR3 length is 16 residues. Trimming took 7 bases from V and 3 from J; bases not matched to a gene: 10. Germline V CDR1 and CDR2: SNHLY, FYNNEI.

As to this clone: A much larger clonotype is one base distant, so this may be a read error. The rearrangement uses TRBV25-1 and TRBJ1-3; D gene ambiguous. Germline V gives CDR1 MGHDK, CDR2 SYGVNS. The CDR3 has 11 residues. Trimming removed 5 bases at V and 4 bases at J, with 3 bases between. The DNA for the CDR3 is TGTGCCAGCAGTCCCGGAAACACCATATATTTT. Its translation is CASSPGNTIYF.

The V and J genes are TRBV27 and TRBJ2-7; 8 nucleotides match TRBD1. The ends lost 5 bases at V and 3 bases at J; junction bases unmatched: 6. CDR1 is MNHEY and CDR2 is SMNVEV in the germline V gene (reference sequence). The CDR3 consists of 14 residues. Here the CDR3 DNA reads TGTGCCAGCAGTAGGAGGACAGGGTACTACGAGCAGTACTTC. As protein: CASSRRTGYYEQYF.

This clone was detected only a few times. V and J are TRBV9 and TRBJ1-5, with D perhaps TRBD1 (6 bases). CDR1 is SGDLS and CDR2 is YYNGEE in the germline V gene. The germline V and J ends were trimmed by 4 bases and 7 bases, with 18 bases remaining between them. This CDR3 has 15 amino acids. The CDR3 DNA reads as TGTGCCAGCAGCCCAGGAGGGGGATTAGGGCAGCCCCAGCATTTT. Translating gives CASSPGGGLGQPQHF.

The CDR3 DNA sequence: TGTGCCAGCAGTGCAGGACGGGGAGGGTACAATGAGCAGTTCTTC. Its protein product is CASSAGRGGYNEQFF. V gene TRBV2 combines with J gene TRBJ2-1; 7 nucleotides match TRBD2. V shed 4 bases, J shed 4 bases, and the junction held 7 bases outside the gene matches. Germline V gene lookup returns CDR1 SNHLY and CDR2 FYNNEI. The CDR3 is 15 residues long.

The chain has TRBV10-3 and TRBJ2-7; 9 nucleotides agree with TRBD2. The trim removed 6 bases at V and 2 bases at J, leaving 2 bases unmatched. In germline, CDR1 is ENHRY, CDR2 SYGVKD. The CDR3 sequence is 13 residues long. As DNA, the CDR3 is TGTGCCATCAGCCTAGCGGGAACCTACGAGCAGTACTTC. This translates into CAISLAGTYEQYF.

The genes are TRBV29-1 and TRBJ2-7; the match to TRBD2 covers 8 bases. This CDR3 spans 13 amino acids. V shed 3 bases, J shed 5 bases, and the junction held 6 bases outside the gene matches. CDR1 and CDR2 from the germline V gene are SQVTM and ANQGSEA. CDR3 bases: TGCAGCGTTGATTTCACGGGAGGGAACGAGCAGTACTTC. As protein: CSVDFTGGNEQYF.

The chain employs TRBV7-6 and TRBJ2-5; 7 nucleotides agree with TRBD1. Per germline, CDR1 SGHVS and CDR2 FNYEAQ. The CDR3 is made up of 16 amino acids. Losses at the gene ends were 5 bases for V and 5 bases for J; bases not matched to a gene: 14. CDR3 region: CASSPGQGVVWETQYF. CDR3 sequence (DNA): TGTGCCAGCAGCCCCGGTCAGGGGGTGGTGTGGGAGACCCAGTACTTC.